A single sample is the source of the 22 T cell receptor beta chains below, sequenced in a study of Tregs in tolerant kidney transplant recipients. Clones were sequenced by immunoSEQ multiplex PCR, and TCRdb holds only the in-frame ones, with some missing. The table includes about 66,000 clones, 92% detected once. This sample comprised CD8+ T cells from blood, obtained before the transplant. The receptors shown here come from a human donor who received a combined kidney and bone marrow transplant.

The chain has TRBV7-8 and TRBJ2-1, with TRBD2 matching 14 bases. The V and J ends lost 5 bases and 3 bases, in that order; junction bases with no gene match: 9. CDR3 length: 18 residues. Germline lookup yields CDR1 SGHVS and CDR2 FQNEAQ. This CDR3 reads CASSPGLAGAFVYNEQFF. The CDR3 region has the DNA TGTGCCAGCAGCCCGGGACTAGCGGGAGCTTTTGTCTACAATGAGCAGTTCTTC.

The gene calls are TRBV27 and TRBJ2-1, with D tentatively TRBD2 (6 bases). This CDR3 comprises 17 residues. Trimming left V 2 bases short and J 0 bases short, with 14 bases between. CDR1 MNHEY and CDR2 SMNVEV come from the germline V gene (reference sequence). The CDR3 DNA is TGTGCCAGCAGTTTAGGGGGAGCCGGGAGCTCCTACAATGAGCAGTTCTTC. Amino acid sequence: CASSLGGAGSSYNEQFF.

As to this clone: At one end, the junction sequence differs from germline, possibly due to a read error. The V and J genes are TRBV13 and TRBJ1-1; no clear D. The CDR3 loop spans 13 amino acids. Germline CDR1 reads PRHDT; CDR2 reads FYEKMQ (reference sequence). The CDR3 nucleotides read TGTGCCAGCAGCTTAGGCAGGAACCCTGAAGCTTTCTTT. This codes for CASSLGRNPEAFF.

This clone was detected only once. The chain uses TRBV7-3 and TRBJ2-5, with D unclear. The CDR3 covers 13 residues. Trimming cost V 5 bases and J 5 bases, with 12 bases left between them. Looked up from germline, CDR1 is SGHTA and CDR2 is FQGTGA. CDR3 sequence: CASSPIDRETQYF. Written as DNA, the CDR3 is TGTGCCAGCAGCCCGATTGATCGGGAGACCCAGTACTTC.

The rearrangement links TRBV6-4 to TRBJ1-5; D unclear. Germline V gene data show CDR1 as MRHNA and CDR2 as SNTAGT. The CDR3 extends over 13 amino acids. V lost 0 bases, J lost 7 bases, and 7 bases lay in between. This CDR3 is CASSDSIGQPQHF. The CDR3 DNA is TGTGCCAGCAGTGACTCGATCGGGCAGCCCCAGCATTTT.

The CDR3 nucleotides read TGCGCCAGCAGCCTGGGGGGGAGGGGAGCTTTCTTT. This sequence encodes CASSLGGRGAFF. V gene TRBV4-1 combines with J gene TRBJ1-1, with TRBD1 as a possible D gene (5 bases). The ends were cut back, 4 bases at V and 10 bases at J, with 13 bases in the middle. CDR1 MGHRA and CDR2 YSYEKL come from the germline V gene. This CDR3 region has 12 residues.

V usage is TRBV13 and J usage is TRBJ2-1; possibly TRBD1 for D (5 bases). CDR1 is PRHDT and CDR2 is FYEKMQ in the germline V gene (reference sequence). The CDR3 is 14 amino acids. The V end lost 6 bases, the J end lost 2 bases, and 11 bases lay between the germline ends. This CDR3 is CASRARGTYNEQFF. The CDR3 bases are TGTGCCAGCAGGGCTAGGGGAACCTACAATGAGCAGTTCTTC.

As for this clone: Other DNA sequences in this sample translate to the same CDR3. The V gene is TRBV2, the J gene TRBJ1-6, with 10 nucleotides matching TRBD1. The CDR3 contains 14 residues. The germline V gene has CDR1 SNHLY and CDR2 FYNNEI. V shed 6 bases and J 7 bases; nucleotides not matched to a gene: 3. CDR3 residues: CASRRQGANSPLHF. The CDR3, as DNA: TGTGCCAGCAGACGACAGGGGGCGAATTCACCCCTCCACTTT.

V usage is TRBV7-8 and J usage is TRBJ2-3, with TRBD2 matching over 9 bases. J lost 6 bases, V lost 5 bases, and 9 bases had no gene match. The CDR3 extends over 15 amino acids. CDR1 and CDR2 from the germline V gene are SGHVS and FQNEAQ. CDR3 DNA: TGTGCCAGCAGCCCGGGGACTAGCTCAGCCGATACGCAGTATTTT. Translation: CASSPGTSSADTQYF.

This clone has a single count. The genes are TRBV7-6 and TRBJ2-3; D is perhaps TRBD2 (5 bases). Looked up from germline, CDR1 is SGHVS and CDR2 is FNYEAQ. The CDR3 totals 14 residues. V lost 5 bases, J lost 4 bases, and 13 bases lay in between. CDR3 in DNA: TGTGCCAGCAGCCGCCGTGCGGGTTCAGATACGCAGTATTTT. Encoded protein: CASSRRAGSDTQYF.

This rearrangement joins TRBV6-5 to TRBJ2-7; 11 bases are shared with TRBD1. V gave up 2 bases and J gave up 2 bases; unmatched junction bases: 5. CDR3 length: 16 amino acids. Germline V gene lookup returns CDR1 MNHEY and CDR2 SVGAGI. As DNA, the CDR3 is TGTGCCAGCAGTTACGGGGGACAGGGGGATACCTACGAGCAGTACTTC. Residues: CASSYGGQGDTYEQYF.

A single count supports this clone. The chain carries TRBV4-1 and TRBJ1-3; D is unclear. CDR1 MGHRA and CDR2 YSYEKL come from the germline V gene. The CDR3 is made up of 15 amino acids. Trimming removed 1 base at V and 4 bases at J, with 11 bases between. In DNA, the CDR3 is TGCGCCAGCAGCCAAGTGGAGGGATCGGGAAACACCATATATTTT. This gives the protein CASSQVEGSGNTIYF.

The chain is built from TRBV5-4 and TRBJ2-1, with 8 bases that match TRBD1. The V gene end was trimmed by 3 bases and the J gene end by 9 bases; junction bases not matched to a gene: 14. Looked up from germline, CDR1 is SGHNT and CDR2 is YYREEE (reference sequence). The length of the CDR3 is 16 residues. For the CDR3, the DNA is TGTGCCAGCAGCTCAACCGGGACAGGAAGGGTGGCTGAGCAGTTCTTC. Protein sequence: CASSSTGTGRVAEQFF.

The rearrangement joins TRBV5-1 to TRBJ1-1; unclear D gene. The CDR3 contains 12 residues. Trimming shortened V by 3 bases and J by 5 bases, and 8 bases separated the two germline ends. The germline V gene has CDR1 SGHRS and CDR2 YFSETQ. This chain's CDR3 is CASSYSGTEAFF. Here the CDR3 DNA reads TGCGCCAGCAGCTACAGTGGAACTGAAGCTTTCTTT. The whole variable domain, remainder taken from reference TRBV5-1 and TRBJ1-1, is KAGVTQTPRYLIKTRGQQVTLSCSPISGHRSVSWYQQTPGQGLQFLFEYFSETQRNKGNFPGRFSGRQFSNSRSEMNVSTLELGDSALYLCASSYSGTEAFFGQGTRLTVV.

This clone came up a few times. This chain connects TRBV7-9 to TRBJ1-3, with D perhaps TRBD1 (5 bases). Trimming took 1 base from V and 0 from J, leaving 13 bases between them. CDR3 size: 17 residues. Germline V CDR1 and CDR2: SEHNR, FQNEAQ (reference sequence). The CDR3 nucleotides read TGTGCCAGCAGCTTAGTCACAGGCCTTATCTCTGGAAACACCATATATTTT. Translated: CASSLVTGLISGNTIYF.

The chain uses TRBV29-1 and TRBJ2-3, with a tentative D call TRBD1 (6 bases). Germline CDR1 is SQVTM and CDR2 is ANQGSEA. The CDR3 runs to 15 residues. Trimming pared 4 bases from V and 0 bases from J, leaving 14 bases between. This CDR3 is CSVVPRTASTDTQYF. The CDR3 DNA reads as TGCAGCGTTGTCCCACGGACAGCTAGCACAGATACGCAGTATTTT.

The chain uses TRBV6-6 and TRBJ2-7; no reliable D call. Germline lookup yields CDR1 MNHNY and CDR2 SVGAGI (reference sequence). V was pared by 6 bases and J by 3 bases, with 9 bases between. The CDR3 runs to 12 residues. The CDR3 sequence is CASRETGYEQYF. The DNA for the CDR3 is TGTGCCAGCAGGGAAACGGGCTACGAGCAGTACTTC.

CDR3 sequence (DNA): TGTGCCAGCAGCCCAGGGGCCCCATATGGCTACACCTTC. The encoded protein is CASSPGAPYGYTF. The chain links TRBV5-6 to TRBJ1-2, with D possibly matching TRBD1 (6 bases). CDR1 is SGHDT and CDR2 is YYEEEE in the germline V gene. Trimming removed 4 bases at V and 5 bases at J, with 12 bases between. The CDR3 is 13 residues long.

CDR3 in amino acids: CASSPGTRRNEQFF. As DNA, the CDR3 is TGTGCCAGCTCACCGGGGACTAGGAGGAATGAGCAGTTCTTC. The chain carries TRBV18 and TRBJ2-1, with 8 nucleotides matching TRBD2. This CDR3 is 14 amino acids long. Germline CDR1 is KGHSH and CDR2 is LQKENI. V gave up 3 bases and J gave up 7 bases; unmatched junction bases: 5. Full variable domain (remainder filled in from reference TRBV18 and TRBJ2-1): NAGVMQNPRHLVRRRGQEARLRCSPMKGHSHVYWYRQLPEEGLKFMVYLQKENIIDESGMPKERFSAEFPKEGPSILRIQQVVRGDSAAYFCASSPGTRRNEQFFGPGTRLTVL.

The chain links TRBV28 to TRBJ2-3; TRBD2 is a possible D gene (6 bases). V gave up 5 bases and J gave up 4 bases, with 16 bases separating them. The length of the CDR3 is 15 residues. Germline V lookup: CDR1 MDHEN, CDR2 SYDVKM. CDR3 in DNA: TGTGCCAGCAGTCTAAGGGATCCGGGGGCAGATACGCAGTATTTT. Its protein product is CASSLRDPGADTQYF. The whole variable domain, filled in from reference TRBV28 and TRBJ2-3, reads DVKVTQSSRYLVKRTGEKVFLECVQDMDHENMFWYRQDPGLGLRLIYFSYDVKMKEKGDIPEGYSVSREKKERFSLILESASTNQTSMYLCASSLRDPGADTQYFGPGTRLTVL.

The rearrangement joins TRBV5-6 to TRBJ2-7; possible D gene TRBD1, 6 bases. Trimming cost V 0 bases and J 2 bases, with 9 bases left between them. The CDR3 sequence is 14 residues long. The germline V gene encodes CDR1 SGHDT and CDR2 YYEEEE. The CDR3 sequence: CASSLVPGAYEQYF. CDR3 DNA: TGTGCCAGCAGCTTGGTTCCAGGGGCCTACGAGCAGTACTTC. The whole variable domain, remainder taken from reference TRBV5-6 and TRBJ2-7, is DAGVTQSPTHLIKTRGQQVTLRCSPKSGHDTVSWYQQALGQGPQFIFQYYEEEERQRGNFPDRFSGHQFPNYSSELNVNALLLGDSALYLCASSLVPGAYEQYFGPGTRLTVT.

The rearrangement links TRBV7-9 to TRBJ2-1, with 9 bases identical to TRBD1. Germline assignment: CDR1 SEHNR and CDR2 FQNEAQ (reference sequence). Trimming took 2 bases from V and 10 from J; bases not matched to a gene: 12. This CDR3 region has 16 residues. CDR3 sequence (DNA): TGTGCCAGCAGCTTACCTTGGGACAGGGACACGGGGGAGCAGTTCTTC. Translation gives CASSLPWDRDTGEQFF.